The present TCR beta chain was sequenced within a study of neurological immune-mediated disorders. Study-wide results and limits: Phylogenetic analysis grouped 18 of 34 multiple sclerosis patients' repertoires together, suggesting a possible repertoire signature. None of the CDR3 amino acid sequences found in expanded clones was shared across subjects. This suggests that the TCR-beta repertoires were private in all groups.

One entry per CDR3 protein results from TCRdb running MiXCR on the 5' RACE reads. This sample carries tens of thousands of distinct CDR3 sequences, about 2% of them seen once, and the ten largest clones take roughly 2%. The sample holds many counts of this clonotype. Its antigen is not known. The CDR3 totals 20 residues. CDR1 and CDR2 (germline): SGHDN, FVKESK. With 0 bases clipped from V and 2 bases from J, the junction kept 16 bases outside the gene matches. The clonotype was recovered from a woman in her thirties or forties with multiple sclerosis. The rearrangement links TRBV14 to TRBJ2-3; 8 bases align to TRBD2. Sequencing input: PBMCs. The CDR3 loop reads CASSQDPRTRAGVFTDTQYF. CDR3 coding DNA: TGTGCCAGCAGCCAAGATCCCCGGACTAGAGCGGGGGTGTTCACAGATACGCAGTATTTT.